The 27 T cell receptor beta chains reported below all come from one sample, sequenced in a study of regulatory T cells in long-lasting Graves disease listed by TCRdb under 2021. The time point label here, explained by the study, means: newly diagnosed GD, antithyroid drugs for less than 3 months. For both TCR sequencing and RNA sequencing, RNA was extracted from PBMCs in TRIzol. Libraries came from multiplex PCR. Sequencing relied on an Illumina HiSeq 4000. CDR3 regions were amplified by Arm-PCR with iRepertoire HTBI primers to construct TCR beta libraries. TCRdb passed the public sequencing reads through fastp at Q25 and MiXCR, retaining productive beta sequences. Rows with one shared CDR3 protein collapse into an entry with the most common genes and DNA. This sample has 250,000 to 300,000 distinct CDR3 sequences in its table, and roughly 18% of those were observed once. Together, the top ten hold 14% of the sample.

The data also belong to a second study, concerning T cells in Graves' hyperthyroidism and ophthalmopathy.

The starting material was peripheral blood mononuclear cells (PBMCs), obtained at new diagnosis, from a patient treated with antithyroid drugs. These TCRs come from a young woman with Graves disease. Donor details come from another sample of the same person, matched by shared clones.

This clonotype has at least ten counts. The chain combines TRBV27 with TRBJ1-2; perhaps TRBD1 as D (6 bases). This CDR3 spans 16 amino acids. The germline V gene has CDR1 MNHEY and CDR2 SMNVEV (reference sequence). The V end lost 5 bases, the J end lost 7 bases, and 23 bases lay between the germline ends. The CDR3 nucleotides are TGTGCCAGCAGTCACCTCGGGACACGCAGAACGCGTGGCTACACCTTC. As protein: CASSHLGTRRTRGYTF.

The chain couples TRBV25-1 to TRBJ2-3; D is ambiguous. The CDR3 has 11 amino acids. The ends were cut back, 8 bases at V and 5 bases at J, with 8 bases in the middle. Germline assignment: CDR1 MGHDK and CDR2 SYGVNS. The CDR3 DNA sequence: TGTGCCAGCGGCGTGGGAGATACGCAGTATTTT. It encodes CASGVGDTQYF.

This clonotype was counted at least ten times. The chain couples TRBV6-1 to TRBJ1-2; no firm D call. V gave up 7 bases and J gave up 0 bases, with 9 bases separating them. Per germline, CDR1 MNHNS and CDR2 SASEGT. The CDR3 contains 13 residues. Here the CDR3 DNA reads TGTGCCAGCACGGGAGTTGCTAACTATGGCTACACCTTC. It translates to CASTGVANYGYTF.

The rearrangement uses TRBV6-2 or TRBV6-3 and TRBJ2-5; 9 positions match TRBD2. The CDR3 consists of 17 residues. Germline V gene data show CDR1 as MNHEY and CDR2 as SVGEGT. The J segment lost 5 bases and the V segment lost 0 bases, leaving 10 bases of the junction unmatched. The CDR3 DNA reads as TGTGCCAGCAGTTACTCGGGCGGGGGGGCTTCGTGGGAGACCCAGTACTTC. It is translated as CASSYSGGGASWETQYF.

This clonotype was recorded many times. The chain uses TRBV3-1 and TRBJ2-7, with D possibly being TRBD1 (5 bases). The CDR3 has 14 amino acids. The V gene lost 3 bases and the J gene lost 2 bases, with 11 bases spanning the gap. Germline lookup yields CDR1 LGHDT and CDR2 YNNKEL (reference sequence). The CDR3 is CASSHDAGTYEQYF. The CDR3 DNA reads as TGTGCCAGCAGCCATGACGCAGGGACCTACGAGCAGTACTTC.

This clonotype was detected ten times or more. The genes are TRBV19 and TRBJ1-4, with D maybe TRBD1 (5 bases). From germline, CDR1 is LNHDA and CDR2 SQIVND (reference sequence). There are 16 residues in the CDR3. The germline V and J ends were trimmed by 4 bases and 4 bases, with 16 bases remaining between them. CDR3 in amino acids: CASSKLGDLDNEKLFF. The CDR3 nucleotides read TGTGCCAGTAGTAAATTGGGGGACCTGGATAATGAAAAACTGTTTTTT.

As regards this clonotype: Being one base from a much bigger clone, this may be a read error. The chain joins TRBV12-3 or TRBV12-4 to TRBJ1-3; possibly TRBD1 for D (5 bases). The CDR3 is 16 amino acids. V was clipped by 6 bases and J by 4 bases, with 19 bases between them. CDR3 nucleotide sequence: TGTGCCAGCAGCCTTACGGCAGGGCCAAGAGGAAACACCATATATTTT. Translating gives CASSLTAGPRGNTIYF.

This clonotype was counted many times. The chain couples TRBV10-1 to TRBJ2-2; D may be TRBD1 or TRBD2 (5 bases each). This CDR3 comprises 15 residues. CDR1 is WNHNN, CDR2 SYGVQD, per germline (reference sequence). The V gene lost 3 bases and the J gene lost 5 bases, with 13 bases spanning the gap. CDR3 sequence reads: CASSDPRGETGELFF. As DNA, the CDR3 is TGCGCCAGCAGTGACCCCAGAGGGGAGACCGGGGAGCTGTTTTTT.

This clonotype has a count of ten or more. This chain joins TRBV6-1 and TRBJ2-7; 7 bases line up with TRBD1. Germline CDR1 MNHNS, CDR2 SASEGT. V trimming: 6 bases; J trimming: 3 bases; junction bases outside the gene matches: 11. The CDR3 consists of 15 residues. The CDR3, as DNA: TGTGCCAGCAGCTCCCCAGACAGGGCGGTCTACGAGCAGTACTTC. This codes for CASSSPDRAVYEQYF.

A few counts support this clonotype. A read error is possible here, since a much larger clone lies one base away. The V and J genes are TRBV6-1 and TRBJ2-7; D unresolved. The germline V gene has CDR1 MNHNS and CDR2 SASEGT. Trimming took off 5 bases at V and 9 bases at J, with 20 bases between the two ends. The CDR3 length is 14 residues. DNA of the CDR3: TGTGCCAGCAGTCGACCCATAATGGGCGACGGGCAGTACTTC. Its translation is CASSRPIMGDGQYF.

This clonotype was picked up many times. The chain recombines TRBV6-1 with TRBJ2-2, with D tentatively TRBD1 (5 bases). V was clipped by 3 bases and J by 0 bases, with 11 bases between them. The germline CDR1 and CDR2 sequences are MNHNS and SASEGT. The CDR3 length is 16 residues. This CDR3 is CASSEAAGSNTGELFF. CDR3 coding DNA: TGTGCCAGCAGTGAGGCGGCAGGGTCGAACACCGGGGAGCTGTTTTTT.

This clonotype was recorded at least ten times. This sequence joins TRBV18 and TRBJ2-7; weak D call: TRBD1 (6 bases). The CDR3 loop spans 14 amino acids. Germline loops: CDR1 KGHSH, CDR2 LQKENI. Trimming cost V 2 bases and J 3 bases, with 11 bases left between them. CDR3 protein: CASSPGDTNYEQYF. The DNA of the CDR3 is TGTGCCAGCTCACCAGGGGACACTAACTACGAGCAGTACTTC.

Many counts were recorded for this clonotype. The chain uses TRBV13 and TRBJ1-2; D gene ambiguous. Germline CDR1 and CDR2: PRHDT and FYEKMQ (reference sequence). This CDR3 comprises 12 residues. Trimming removed 2 bases from V and 4 bases from J, with 5 bases in between. CDR3 in DNA: TGTGCCAGCAGCTTACTTGGCTATGGCTACACCTTC. Its translation: CASSLLGYGYTF. Full variable domain (missing parts from reference TRBV13 and TRBJ1-2): AAGVIQSPRHLIKEKRETATLKCYPIPRHDTVYWYQQGPGQDPQFLISFYEKMQSDKGSIPDRFSAQQFSDYHSELNMSSLELGDSALYFCASSLLGYGYTFGSGTRLTVV.

This clonotype has at least ten counts. The J gene is TRBJ1-1, the V gene TRBV18; maybe TRBD1 (5 bases). The CDR3 has 15 residues. V gave up 4 bases and J gave up 2 bases, with 14 bases separating them. Germline V lookup: CDR1 KGHSH, CDR2 LQKENI. The CDR3 protein is CASSRGDGRNTEAFF. The CDR3 coding sequence is TGTGCCAGCTCACGAGGGGATGGGAGAAACACTGAAGCTTTCTTT.

This clonotype was seen ten or more times. This sequence joins TRBV28 and TRBJ2-1; 7 bases map to TRBD2. The CDR3 has 16 residues. The J segment lost 9 bases and the V segment lost 5 bases, leaving 16 bases of the junction unmatched. Germline lookup yields CDR1 MDHEN and CDR2 SYDVKM. CDR3 sequence: CASSRRLAGNFGEQFF. The DNA of the CDR3 is TGTGCCAGCAGTCGCAGACTAGCAGGGAACTTTGGTGAGCAGTTCTTC.

In its sample, this clonotype was seen many times. The junction does not match germline at one end; this may be a read error. The chain carries TRBV5-1 and TRBJ1-6; 10 bases are a match to TRBD1. This CDR3 has 15 amino acids. Germline CDR1 is SGHRS and CDR2 is YFSETQ. CDR3: CASSDRTGGFSPLHF. CDR3 nucleotides: TGTGCCAGCAGCGATCGGACAGGGGGATTTTCACCCCTCCACTTT.

This clonotype was observed a few times. This clone may be a read error of a much larger clone one base away. A read error is likely, as this CDR3 ends without the conserved phenylalanine or tryptophan. J is TRBJ2-3 and V is TRBV12-5; possibly TRBD1 for D (5 bases). The germline CDR1 and CDR2 sequences are LGHNT and FRNRAP. The CDR3 is 14 residues long. Trimming removed 5 bases from V and 4 bases from J, with 13 bases in between. The DNA for the CDR3 is TGTGCTAGTGGTCTCAGGGTTACCGCAGATACGCAGTATTCT. Its translation is CASGLRVTADTQYS.

This clonotype was observed at least ten times. In DNA, the CDR3 is TGTGCCAGCAGCTTATATTTGGGGGGCAGCGATGAGCAGTTCTTC. Its protein is CASSLYLGGSDEQFF. This chain links TRBV7-8 with TRBJ2-1; the D gene could be TRBD1 or TRBD2 (6 bases each). The germline gives CDR1 SGHVS, CDR2 FQNEAQ. The V gene lost 2 bases and the J gene lost 8 bases, with 16 bases spanning the gap. CDR3 length: 15 amino acids.

In its sample, this clonotype was seen many times. This chain joins TRBV4-1 and TRBJ2-1; 12 positions agree with TRBD2. This CDR3 contains 17 residues. V trimming: 0 bases; J trimming: 7 bases; junction bases outside the gene matches: 7. The germline CDR1 and CDR2 sequences are MGHRA and YSYEKL. CDR3 protein: CASSQEGSLAGGNEQFF. In DNA, the CDR3 is TGCGCCAGCAGCCAAGAGGGGAGCCTAGCGGGGGGGAATGAGCAGTTCTTC.

V and J are TRBV19 and TRBJ1-4; D ambiguous. Deletions cut 7 bases from V and 7 bases from J, with 16 bases between. Per germline, CDR1 LNHDA and CDR2 SQIVND (reference sequence). The CDR3 loop spans 14 amino acids. The DNA for the CDR3 is TGTGCCAGTACCCCACACCCGTGGAGTGAAAAACTGTTTTTT. It specifies CASTPHPWSEKLFF.

This chain joins TRBV3-1 and TRBJ1-1; weak D call: TRBD1 (6 bases). Trimming left V 4 bases short and J 7 bases short, with 13 bases between. Germline values: CDR1 LGHDT, CDR2 YNNKEL (reference sequence). The CDR3 is made up of 13 amino acids. The CDR3 is CASSRGDIGEAFF. The CDR3 nucleotides read TGTGCCAGCAGCCGAGGGGACATTGGTGAAGCTTTCTTT.

This clonotype was picked up many times. This rearrangement joins TRBV20-1 to TRBJ1-3; D may be TRBD1 (5 bases). This CDR3 is 12 amino acids long. Deletions cut 7 bases from V and 2 bases from J, with 9 bases between. Germline V gives CDR1 DFQATT, CDR2 SNEGSKA (reference sequence). CDR3 nucleotide sequence: TGCAGTGTCCGAGGGGCTGGAAACACCATATATTTT. Translation: CSVRGAGNTIYF.

Written as DNA, the CDR3 is TGCGCCAGCAGCTTGCGGATGGCGGAAAAACTGTTTTTT. Translation gives CASSLRMAEKLFF. The V call is TRBV5-1, the J call TRBJ1-4; D not resolved. Trimming removed 1 base from V and 8 bases from J, with 9 bases in between. CDR3 size: 13 residues. Germline assignment: CDR1 SGHRS and CDR2 YFSETQ.

This clonotype came up many times. This chain connects TRBV6-1 to TRBJ1-2; D uncertain. V lost 5 bases to trimming and J lost 6 bases, with 13 bases between them. The V gene's germline CDR1 is MNHNS and CDR2 SASEGT. The CDR3 sequence is 13 residues long. The CDR3 loop is CASSTVQSNGYTF. The CDR3 region has the DNA TGTGCCAGCAGTACGGTGCAGTCTAATGGCTACACCTTC.

The V and J genes are TRBV11-1 and TRBJ1-6; the match to TRBD1 covers 7 bases. V trimming: 2 bases; J trimming: 4 bases; junction bases outside the gene matches: 5. The CDR3 sequence is 16 residues long. The germline CDR1 and CDR2 sequences are SGHAT and FQDESV (reference sequence). The CDR3 loop is CASSLYRDSYNSPLHF. The CDR3 DNA follows: TGTGCCAGCAGCTTATACCGGGACAGTTATAATTCACCCCTCCACTTT.

This clonotype was recorded a few times. This chain connects TRBV19 to TRBJ1-5; D possibly corresponds to TRBD1 (6 bases). Trimming shortened V by 7 bases and J by 3 bases, and 13 bases separated the two germline ends. This CDR3 has 14 amino acids. Germline-derived CDR1 and CDR2 are LNHDA and SQIVND (reference sequence). The CDR3 nucleotides are TGTGCCAGTATTTCTGACAGGTCCAATCAGCCCCAGCATTTT. Translation gives CASISDRSNQPQHF.

This CDR3 reads CASSLDFTSGGHEQFF. The DNA for the CDR3 is TGTGCCAGCAGCTTGGACTTTACTAGCGGGGGGCATGAGCAGTTCTTC. The V call is TRBV7-2, the J call TRBJ2-1; 12 bases are a match to TRBD2. This CDR3 comprises 16 residues. Per germline, CDR1 SGHTA and CDR2 FQGNSA. V gave up 3 bases and J gave up 8 bases; unmatched junction bases: 8.